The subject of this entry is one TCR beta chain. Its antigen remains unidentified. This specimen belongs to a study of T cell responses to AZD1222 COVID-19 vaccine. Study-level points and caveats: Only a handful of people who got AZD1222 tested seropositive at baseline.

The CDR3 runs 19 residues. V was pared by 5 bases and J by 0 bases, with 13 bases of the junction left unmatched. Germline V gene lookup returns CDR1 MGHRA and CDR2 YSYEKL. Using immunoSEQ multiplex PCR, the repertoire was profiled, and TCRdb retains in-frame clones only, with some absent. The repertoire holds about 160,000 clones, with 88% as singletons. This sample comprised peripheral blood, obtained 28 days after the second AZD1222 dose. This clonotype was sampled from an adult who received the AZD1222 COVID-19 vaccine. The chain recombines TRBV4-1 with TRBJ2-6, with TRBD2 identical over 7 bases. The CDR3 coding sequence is TGCGCCAGCAGCTTTAAACCGGGACTAAAAATCTCTGGGGCCAACGTCCTGACTTTC. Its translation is CASSFKPGLKISGANVLTF.